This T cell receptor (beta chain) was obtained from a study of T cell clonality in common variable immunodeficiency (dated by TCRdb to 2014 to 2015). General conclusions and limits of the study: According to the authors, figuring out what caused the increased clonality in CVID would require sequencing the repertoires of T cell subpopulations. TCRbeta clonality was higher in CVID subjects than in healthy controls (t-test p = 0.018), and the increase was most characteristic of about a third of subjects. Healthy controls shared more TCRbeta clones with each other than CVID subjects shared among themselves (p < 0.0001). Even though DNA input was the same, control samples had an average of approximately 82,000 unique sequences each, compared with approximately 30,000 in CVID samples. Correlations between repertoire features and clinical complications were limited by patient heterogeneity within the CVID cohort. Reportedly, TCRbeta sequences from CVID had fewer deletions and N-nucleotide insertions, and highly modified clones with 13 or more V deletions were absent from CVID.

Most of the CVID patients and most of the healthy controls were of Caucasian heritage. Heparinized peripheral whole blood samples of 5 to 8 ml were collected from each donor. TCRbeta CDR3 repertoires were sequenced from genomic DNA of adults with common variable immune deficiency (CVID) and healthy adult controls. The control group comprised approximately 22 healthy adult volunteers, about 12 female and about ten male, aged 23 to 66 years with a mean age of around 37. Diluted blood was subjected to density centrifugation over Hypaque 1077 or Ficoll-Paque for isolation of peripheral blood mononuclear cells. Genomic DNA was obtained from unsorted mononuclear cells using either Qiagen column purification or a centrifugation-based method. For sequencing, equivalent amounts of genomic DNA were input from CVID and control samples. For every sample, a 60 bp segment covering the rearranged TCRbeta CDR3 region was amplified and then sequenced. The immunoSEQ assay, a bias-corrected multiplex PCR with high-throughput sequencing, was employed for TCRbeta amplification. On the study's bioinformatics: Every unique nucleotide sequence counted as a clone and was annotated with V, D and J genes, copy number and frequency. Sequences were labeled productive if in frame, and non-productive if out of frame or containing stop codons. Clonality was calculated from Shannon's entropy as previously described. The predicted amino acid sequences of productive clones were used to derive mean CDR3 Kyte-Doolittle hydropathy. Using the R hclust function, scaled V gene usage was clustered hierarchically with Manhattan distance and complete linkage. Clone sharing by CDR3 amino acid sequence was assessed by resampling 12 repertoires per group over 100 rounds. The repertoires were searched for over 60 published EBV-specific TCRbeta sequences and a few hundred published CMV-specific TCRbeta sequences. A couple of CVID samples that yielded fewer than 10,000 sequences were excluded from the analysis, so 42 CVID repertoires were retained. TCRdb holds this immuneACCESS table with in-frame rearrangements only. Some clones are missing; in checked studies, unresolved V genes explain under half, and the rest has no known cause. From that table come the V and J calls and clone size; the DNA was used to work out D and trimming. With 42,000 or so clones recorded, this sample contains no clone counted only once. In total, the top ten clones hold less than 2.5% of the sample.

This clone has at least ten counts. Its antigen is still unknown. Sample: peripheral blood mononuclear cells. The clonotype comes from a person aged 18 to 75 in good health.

The covered CDR3 bases are TGCAGTGCTACTTTACCGGGGAAGGACTATGGC. Its protein reads: CSATLPGKDYG. The CDR3 in full is CSATLPGKDYGYTF. The V and J genes are TRBV20-1 and TRBJ1-2; the D segment cannot be called with confidence. Sequencing ends 3 residues short of the CDR3 end; the germline J gene provides the rest. Relative to germline, V is 4 bases shorter and J is 3 bases shorter, with 15 bases between their ends. The CDR3 measures 14 amino acids from cysteine to phenylalanine. Only the CDR3 bases that were read are kept: 33 of them, in frame from base 1. The germline V gene (reference sequence) yields DFQATT for CDR1 and SNEGSKA for CDR2.